This is a list of T cell receptor beta chains from one sample in a study of cytomegalovirus exposure and HLA in healthy donors. Sequenced by immunoSEQ multiplex PCR; TCRdb stores in-frame clones only, minus some. The data show around 300,000 clones, roughly 87% seen once. Material: PBMCs. These receptors came from a woman in her 30s in good health and CMV-seropositive. Each CDR3 is given with its conserved first and last residue. Each record gives: CDR3 protein, V gene, J gene.

CDR3 protein: CASSGGHPPYEQYF; V gene: TRBV18; J gene: TRBJ2-7
CDR3 protein: CASSEYQETQYF; V gene: TRBV6-1; J gene: TRBJ2-5
CDR3 protein: CASLETAGFDGGGFIDEQYF; V gene: TRBV7-4; J gene: TRBJ2-7
CDR3 protein: CASSHPDRGAYEQYF; V gene: TRBV11-1; J gene: TRBJ2-7
CDR3 protein: CASSYVGVKSNQPQHF; V gene: TRBV6-6; J gene: TRBJ1-5
CDR3 protein: CASRATSVRPYGQYF; V gene: TRBV6-5; J gene: TRBJ2-5
CDR3 protein: CAWSVRGDEQFF; V gene: TRBV30; J gene: TRBJ2-1
CDR3 protein: CASSQLVGTENNEQFF; V gene: TRBV14; J gene: TRBJ2-1
CDR3 protein: CSVVHNGEKLFF; V gene: TRBV29-1; J gene: TRBJ1-4
CDR3 protein: CAWIGAYGYTF; V gene: TRBV30; J gene: TRBJ1-2
CDR3 protein: CASSKGQGVGGNEKLFF; V gene: TRBV7-2; J gene: TRBJ1-4
CDR3 protein: CASRTPGAPSGANVLTF; V gene: TRBV19; J gene: TRBJ2-6
CDR3 protein: CASSEDTSREFF; V gene: TRBV6-1; J gene: TRBJ2-1
CDR3 protein: CASSDTRVAGMRNEQFF; V gene: TRBV25-1; J gene: TRBJ2-1
CDR3 protein: CASSLDGQGGAIGNSPLHF; V gene: TRBV18; J gene: TRBJ1-6
CDR3 protein: CASRQSGAQYF; V gene: TRBV14; J gene: TRBJ2-7
CDR3 protein: CAASGSQETQYF; V gene: TRBV30; J gene: TRBJ2-5
CDR3 protein: CASSRKAGGTNTGELFF; V gene: TRBV4-2; J gene: TRBJ2-2
CDR3 protein: CASSPSGSTDTQYF; V gene: TRBV5-4; J gene: TRBJ2-3
CDR3 protein: CASSVAVGGYEQYF; V gene: TRBV9; J gene: TRBJ2-7
CDR3 protein: CASSPPNLANYGYTF; V gene: TRBV18; J gene: TRBJ1-2
CDR3 protein: CASSSQRGGAFF; V gene: TRBV7-6; J gene: TRBJ1-1
CDR3 protein: CASSRPGEGTYNEQFF; V gene: TRBV4-3; J gene: TRBJ2-1
CDR3 protein: CATSSGNSNQPQHF; V gene: TRBV15; J gene: TRBJ1-5